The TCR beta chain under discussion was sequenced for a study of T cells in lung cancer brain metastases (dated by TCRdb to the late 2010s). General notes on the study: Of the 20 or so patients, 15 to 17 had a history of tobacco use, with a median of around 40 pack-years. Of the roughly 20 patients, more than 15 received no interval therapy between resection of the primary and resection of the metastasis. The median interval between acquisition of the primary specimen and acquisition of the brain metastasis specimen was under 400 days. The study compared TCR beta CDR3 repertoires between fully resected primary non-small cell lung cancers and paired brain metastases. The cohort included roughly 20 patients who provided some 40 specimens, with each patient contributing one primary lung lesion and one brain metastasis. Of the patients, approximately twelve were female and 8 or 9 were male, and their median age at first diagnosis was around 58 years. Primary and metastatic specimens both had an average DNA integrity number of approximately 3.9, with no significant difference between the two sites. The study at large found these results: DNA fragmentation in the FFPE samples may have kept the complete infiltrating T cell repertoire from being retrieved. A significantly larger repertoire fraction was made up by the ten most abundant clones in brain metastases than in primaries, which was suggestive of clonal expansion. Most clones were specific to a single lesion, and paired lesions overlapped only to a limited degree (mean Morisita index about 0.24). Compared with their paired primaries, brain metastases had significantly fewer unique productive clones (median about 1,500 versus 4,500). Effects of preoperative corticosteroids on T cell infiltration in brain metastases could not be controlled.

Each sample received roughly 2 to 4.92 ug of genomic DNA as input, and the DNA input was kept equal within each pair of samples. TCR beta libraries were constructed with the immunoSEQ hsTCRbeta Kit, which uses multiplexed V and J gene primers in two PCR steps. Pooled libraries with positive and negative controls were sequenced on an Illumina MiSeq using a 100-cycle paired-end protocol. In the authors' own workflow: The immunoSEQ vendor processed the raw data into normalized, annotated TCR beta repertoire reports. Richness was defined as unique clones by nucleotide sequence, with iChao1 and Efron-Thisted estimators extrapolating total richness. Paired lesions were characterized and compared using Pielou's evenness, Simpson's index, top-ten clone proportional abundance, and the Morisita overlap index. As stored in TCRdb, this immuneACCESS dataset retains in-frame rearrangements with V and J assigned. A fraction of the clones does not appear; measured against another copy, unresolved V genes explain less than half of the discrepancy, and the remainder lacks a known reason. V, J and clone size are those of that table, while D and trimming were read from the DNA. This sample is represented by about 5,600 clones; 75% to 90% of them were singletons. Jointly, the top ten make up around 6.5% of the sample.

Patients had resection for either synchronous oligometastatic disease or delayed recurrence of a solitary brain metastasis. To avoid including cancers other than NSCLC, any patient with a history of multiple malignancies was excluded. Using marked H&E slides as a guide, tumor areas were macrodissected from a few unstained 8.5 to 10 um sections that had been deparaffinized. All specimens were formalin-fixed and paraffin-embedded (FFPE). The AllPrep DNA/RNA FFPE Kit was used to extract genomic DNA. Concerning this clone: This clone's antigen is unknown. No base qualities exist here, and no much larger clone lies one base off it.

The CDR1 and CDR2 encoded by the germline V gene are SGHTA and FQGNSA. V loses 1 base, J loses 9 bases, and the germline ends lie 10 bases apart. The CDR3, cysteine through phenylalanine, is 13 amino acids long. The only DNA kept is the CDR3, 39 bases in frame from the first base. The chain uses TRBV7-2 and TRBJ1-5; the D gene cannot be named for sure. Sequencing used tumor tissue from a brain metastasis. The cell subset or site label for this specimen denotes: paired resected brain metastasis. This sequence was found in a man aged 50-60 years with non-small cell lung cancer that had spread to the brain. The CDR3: CASSLDQERPQHF. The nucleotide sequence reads TGTGCCAGCAGCTTAGACCAGGAGCGGCCCCAGCATTTT.